This T cell receptor (beta chain) was profiled in a study of OX40 agonist ivuxolimab in advanced cancers. Study details: Of mixed ages from about 20 to 80 and averaging about 60 years, the group was around 78% male.

In its sample, this clone was seen a few times. Assay: immunoSEQ multiplex PCR; the TCRdb copy retains only in-frame clones and omits some. The data hold around 11,000 clones, with just under 75% observed a single time. The material sequenced was CD4+ or CD8+ T cells sorted from blood, taken in a trial of the OX40 agonist ivuxolimab. This receptor was obtained from an adult with an advanced solid tumor such as melanoma, head and neck, liver or kidney cancer.

The DNA of the CDR3 is TGCAGCGTTTACCTCAGTTCCGGGACATCCTATGGCTACACCTTC. Residues: CSVYLSSGTSYGYTF. The chain links TRBV29-1 to TRBJ1-2; D is perhaps TRBD1 (6 bases). Germline V gene sequence: CDR1 SQVTM, CDR2 ANQGSEA. This CDR3 comprises 15 residues. With 5 bases removed from V and 4 bases from J, the gap between germline ends came to 20 bases.